The 24 T cell receptor beta chains listed next were all sequenced from one sample in a study of blood T cell repertoires in COVID-19. Data came from immunoSEQ multiplex PCR; TCRdb stores just in-frame clones and leaves some out. The table has hundreds of thousands of clones, 85% to 90% seen once; the top ten hold about 6%. The sample consisted of peripheral blood. These receptors were obtained from a woman aged 45-65 years with COVID-19, enrolled during active disease.

The chain carries TRBV7-2 and TRBJ2-7; D ambiguous. Trimming left V 5 bases short and J 6 bases short, with 11 bases between. This CDR3 contains 12 residues. CDR1 is SGHTA and CDR2 is FQGNSA in the germline V gene. The CDR3 DNA sequence: TGTGCCAGCAGCCCGCGGTCTGGCGAGCAGTACTTC. This translates into CASSPRSGEQYF.

The chain joins TRBV7-6 to TRBJ2-7; possibly TRBD2 for D (5 bases). Germline CDR1 and CDR2: SGHVS and FNYEAQ. The CDR3 is made up of 12 amino acids. V was cut by 4 bases and J by 5 bases, with 9 bases left in between. CDR3 protein: CASSSGIDEQYF. CDR3 coding DNA: TGTGCCAGCAGCTCCGGGATAGACGAGCAGTACTTC.

The chain joins TRBV14 to TRBJ2-7, with 12 bases identical to TRBD2. The J call may be in error: the DNA end matches TRBJ2-1 better. Germline V CDR1 and CDR2: SGHDN, FVKESK. The CDR3 is 12 residues long. The CDR3 DNA reads as TGTGCCAGCAGCGGACTAGCGGGAAGGCAGTTCTTC. It specifies CASSGLAGRQFF.

A few counts support this clone. The chain carries TRBV10-3 and TRBJ2-7; D unclear. Trimming cost V 4 bases and J 4 bases, with 5 bases left between them. CDR1 ENHRY and CDR2 SYGVKD come from the germline V gene. The CDR3 has 11 amino acids. CDR3 region: CAISGDYEQYF. CDR3 in DNA: TGTGCCATCAGTGGAGATTACGAGCAGTACTTC.

J is TRBJ1-3 and V is TRBV28, with unresolved D. This CDR3 has 15 amino acids. CDR1 is MDHEN and CDR2 is SYDVKM in the germline V gene. V shed 6 bases and J shed 2 bases, with 14 bases lying between them. CDR3 residues: CASSPGGLPGNTIYF. The CDR3 region has the DNA TGTGCCAGCAGCCCCGGCGGGCTCCCTGGAAACACCATATATTTT. Using reference TRBV28 and TRBJ1-3 for the parts outside the CDR3, the full variable domain is DVKVTQSSRYLVKRTGEKVFLECVQDMDHENMFWYRQDPGLGLRLIYFSYDVKMKEKGDIPEGYSVSREKKERFSLILESASTNQTSMYLCASSPGGLPGNTIYFGEGSWLTVV.

The chain joins TRBV14 to TRBJ2-1; 7 bases align to TRBD2. The CDR3 sequence is 16 residues long. The V gene end was trimmed by 4 bases and the J gene end by 8 bases; junction bases not matched to a gene: 14. The germline V gene has CDR1 SGHDN and CDR2 FVKESK. The CDR3 loop reads CASSPRLAGGFYEQFF. CDR3 nucleotides: TGTGCCAGCAGCCCCAGACTAGCCGGTGGGTTTTATGAGCAGTTCTTC.

This clone was observed once. The CDR3 DNA is TGTGCCAGCAGCTCCCTACAGGGTAGGGGTTCACCCCTCCACTTT. Translation gives CASSSLQGRGSPLHF. V and J are TRBV5-6 and TRBJ1-6; maybe TRBD1 (6 bases). The germline gives CDR1 SGHDT, CDR2 YYEEEE. CDR3 length equals 15 residues. Trimming took 3 bases from V and 9 from J, leaving 16 bases between them. Supplemented by reference TRBV5-6 and TRBJ1-6, the full variable domain reads DAGVTQSPTHLIKTRGQQVTLRCSPKSGHDTVSWYQQALGQGPQFIFQYYEEEERQRGNFPDRFSGHQFPNYSSELNVNALLLGDSALYLCASSSLQGRGSPLHFGNGTRLTVT.

The CDR3 region is CATRDIPYEQYF. The CDR3 DNA sequence: TGTGCCACGAGGGACATACCCTACGAGCAGTACTTC. The rearrangement uses TRBV6-5 and TRBJ2-7; a possible D gene is TRBD1 (6 bases). CDR3 size: 12 residues. Germline CDR1 is MNHEY and CDR2 is SVGAGI. The V and J ends lost 10 bases and 2 bases respectively, with 12 bases between them.

The gene calls are TRBV27 and TRBJ2-1; TRBD2 aligns across 9 bases. The V segment lost 6 bases and the J segment 4 bases; nucleotides outside the gene matches: 7. CDR1 MNHEY and CDR2 SMNVEV come from the germline V gene (reference sequence). The CDR3 sequence is 15 residues long. CDR3 DNA: TGTGCCAGCAGAACCGGGACTAGCCCTTACAATGAGCAGTTCTTC. Translated, it gives CASRTGTSPYNEQFF.

This chain links TRBV6-4 with TRBJ1-1; TRBD1 agrees at 8 bases. The CDR3 is made up of 14 amino acids. Trimming cost V 6 bases and J 8 bases; bases outside gene matches: 11. Germline-derived CDR1 and CDR2 are MRHNA and SNTAGT. The CDR3 DNA follows: TGTGCCAGCAGCCTCGACAGGGGCCGCGGAGAAGCTTTCTTT. As protein: CASSLDRGRGEAFF.

The CDR3 region has the DNA TGTGCCAGCAGCTTAGGGAGCGGGAGTGGCTACAATGAGCAGTTCTTC. It encodes CASSLGSGSGYNEQFF. V is TRBV7-2 and J is TRBJ2-1; 8 bases fit TRBD2. Germline CDR1 reads SGHTA; CDR2 reads FQGNSA. The CDR3 runs to 16 residues. Trimming removed 1 base from V and 3 bases from J; junction bases left unmatched: 5.

The chain employs TRBV3-1 (or the pseudogene TRBV3-2) and TRBJ2-7; D possibly corresponds to TRBD2 (6 bases). Trimming pared 1 base from V and 1 base from J, leaving 17 bases between. Germline V gene sequence: CDR1 LGHDT, CDR2 YNNKEL (reference sequence). The CDR3 length is 17 residues. As DNA, the CDR3 is TGTGCCAGCAGCCAAGGGAGGGGCGTCTTTCTTTCCTACGAGCAGTACTTC. Residues: CASSQGRGVFLSYEQYF.

V is TRBV19 and J is TRBJ1-2; possible D gene TRBD1, 6 bases. Per the germline V gene, CDR1 is LNHDA and CDR2 is SQIVND (reference sequence). V shed 4 bases and J shed 3 bases, with 12 bases lying between them. This CDR3 comprises 14 residues. CDR3 sequence: CASSTQGKDYGYTF. CDR3 coding DNA: TGTGCCAGTAGTACTCAGGGGAAAGACTATGGCTACACCTTC.

The gene calls are TRBV10-3 and TRBJ2-7; 7 bases map to TRBD2. The CDR3 is 13 residues long. Germline V gene sequence: CDR1 ENHRY, CDR2 SYGVKD. V was pared by 11 bases and J by 2 bases, with 9 bases of the junction left unmatched. DNA of the CDR3: TGTGCCCTCCGGGAGGAGCGGACCTACGAGCAGTACTTC. Translating it yields CALREERTYEQYF.

The chain joins TRBV7-2 to TRBJ2-1; weak D call: TRBD2 (6 bases). The CDR3 contains 14 residues. V was pared by 5 bases and J by 9 bases, with 17 bases between. The V gene's germline CDR1 is SGHTA and CDR2 FQGNSA. In DNA, the CDR3 is TGTGCCAGCAGCCCGAAAACGCGGGACGGTGAGCAGTTCTTC. This codes for CASSPKTRDGEQFF. Variable domain in full (rest from reference TRBV7-2 and TRBJ2-1): GAGVSQSPSNKVTEKGKDVELRCDPISGHTALYWYRQSLGQGLEFLIYFQGNSAPDKSGLPSDRFSAERTGGSVSTLTIQRTQQEDSAVYLCASSPKTRDGEQFFGPGTRLTVL.

The chain uses TRBV2 and TRBJ2-7, with D perhaps TRBD2 (5 bases). V was pared by 7 bases and J by 2 bases, with 15 bases between. The CDR3 extends over 14 amino acids. The germline V gene encodes CDR1 SNHLY and CDR2 FYNNEI. The CDR3 coding sequence is TGTGCCAGCATCCGCGAGGGCAAAGCCTACGAGCAGTACTTC. This codes for CASIREGKAYEQYF.

The V call is TRBV6-6, the J call TRBJ2-2; D is perhaps TRBD2 (6 bases). The CDR3 is 15 amino acids. V lost 2 bases and J lost 2, with 9 bases in between. In germline, CDR1 is MNHNY, CDR2 SVGAGI (reference sequence). The CDR3 reads CASSYGTLNTGELFF. The DNA for the CDR3 is TGTGCCAGCAGTTACGGGACTTTAAACACCGGGGAGCTGTTTTTT.

This chain joins TRBV5-6 and TRBJ2-7; D is ambiguous. CDR1 is SGHDT, CDR2 YYEEEE, per germline. The CDR3 runs to 12 residues. V gave up 4 bases and J gave up 4 bases, with 9 bases separating them. CDR3 amino acids: CASSNPEYEQYF. In nucleotides, the CDR3 is TGTGCCAGCAGCAATCCGGAGTACGAGCAGTACTTC.

This clone is a singleton in its sample. The genes are TRBV5-1 and TRBJ1-1; possible D gene TRBD1, 5 bases. The CDR3 runs 14 residues. The germline V gene has CDR1 SGHRS and CDR2 YFSETQ. Trimming left V 0 bases short and J 4 bases short, with 10 bases between. This CDR3 reads CASSLALGGTEAFF. DNA for the CDR3: TGCGCCAGCAGCTTGGCCTTGGGGGGCACTGAAGCTTTCTTT.

Only one count was recorded for this clone. The V and J genes are TRBV5-1 and TRBJ2-7, with unresolved D. Germline CDR1 and CDR2: SGHRS and YFSETQ. V was clipped by 5 bases and J by 7 bases, with 19 bases between them. The length of the CDR3 is 14 residues. Here the CDR3 reads CASSGESSVREQYF. CDR3 coding DNA: TGCGCCAGCAGTGGAGAAAGCTCGGTTCGGGAGCAGTACTTC. Variable domain in full (rest from reference TRBV5-1 and TRBJ2-7): KAGVTQTPRYLIKTRGQQVTLSCSPISGHRSVSWYQQTPGQGLQFLFEYFSETQRNKGNFPGRFSGRQFSNSRSEMNVSTLELGDSALYLCASSGESSVREQYFGPGTRLTVT.

The rearrangement links TRBV18 to TRBJ2-5; 9 nucleotides align to TRBD1. The CDR3 covers 17 residues. CDR1 is KGHSH, CDR2 LQKENI, per germline. J lost 2 bases, V lost 3 bases, and 10 bases had no gene match. Written as DNA, the CDR3 is TGTGCCAGCTCACCGTTCGGGACAGGGTCGGTTCAAGAGACCCAGTACTTC. Translated: CASSPFGTGSVQETQYF.

This clone was seen a single time. CDR3 in amino acids: CASSLIPLLAKKGNEQFF. For the CDR3, the DNA is TGCGCCAGCAGCTTGATCCCCTTACTAGCGAAAAAGGGCAATGAGCAGTTCTTC. The rearrangement uses TRBV5-1 and TRBJ2-1, with 7 positions matching TRBD2. The CDR3 runs 18 residues. The germline CDR1 and CDR2 sequences are SGHRS and YFSETQ. The J segment lost 6 bases and the V segment lost 1 base, leaving 16 bases of the junction unmatched.

V and J are TRBV15 and TRBJ2-7, with D unresolved. The germline V gene has CDR1 LNHNV and CDR2 YYDKDF (reference sequence). This CDR3 is built from 12 residues. V was shortened by 1 base and J by 6 bases, with 7 bases between the two germline ends. The CDR3 DNA is TGTGCCACCAGCAGAGTCGGTCGCGAGCAGTACTTC. Encoded protein: CATSRVGREQYF.

Comments on this clone: Distinct nucleotide sequences in the sample also encode this CDR3. The chain couples TRBV30 to TRBJ1-2, with a weak D call TRBD1 (5 bases). The V end lost 0 bases, the J end lost 5 bases, and 10 bases lay between the germline ends. In germline, CDR1 is GTSNPN, CDR2 SVGIG (reference sequence). The CDR3 is 13 amino acids. CDR3 nucleotide sequence: TGTGCCTGGAGTGTCTTGGGGGGTTATGGCTACACCTTC. Protein sequence: CAWSVLGGYGYTF.